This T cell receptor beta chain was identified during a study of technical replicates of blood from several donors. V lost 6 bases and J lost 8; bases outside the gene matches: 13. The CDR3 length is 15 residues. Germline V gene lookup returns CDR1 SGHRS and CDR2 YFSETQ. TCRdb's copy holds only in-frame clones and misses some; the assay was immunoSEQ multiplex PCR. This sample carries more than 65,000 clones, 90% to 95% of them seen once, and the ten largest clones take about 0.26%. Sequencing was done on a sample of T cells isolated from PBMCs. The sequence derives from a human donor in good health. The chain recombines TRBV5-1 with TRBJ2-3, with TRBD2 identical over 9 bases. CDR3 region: CASKGGRATGGTQYF. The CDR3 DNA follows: TGCGCCAGCAAGGGCGGGAGGGCGACCGGGGGTACGCAGTATTTT.